Below, 16 T cell receptor beta chains from the same sample are listed, as sequenced in a study of blood T cell repertoires in COVID-19. Profiled with immunoSEQ multiplex PCR; TCRdb holds only in-frame clones, not every one. The data contain around 90,000 clones, around 87% of them singletons. The sequenced material came from peripheral blood. Receptors were obtained from a male donor with acute or convalescent COVID-19.

This chain uses TRBV9 with TRBJ2-5, with 9 nucleotides matching TRBD1. Trimming took 6 bases from V and 5 from J; bases not matched to a gene: 5. This CDR3 has 13 amino acids. Germline loops: CDR1 SGDLS, CDR2 YYNGEE. The CDR3 bases are TGTGCCAGCAACAGGGGGCGCTTGGAGACCCAGTACTTC. The encoded protein is CASNRGRLETQYF. The entire variable domain, with the rest obtained from reference TRBV9 and TRBJ2-5, is as follows: DSGVTQTPKHLITATGQRVTLRCSPRSGDLSVYWYQQSLDQGLQFLIQYYNGEERAKGNILERFSAQQFPDLHSELNLSSLELGDSALYFCASNRGRLETQYFGPGTRLLVL.

The chain links TRBV12-3 or TRBV12-4 to TRBJ1-5; D possibly corresponds to TRBD1 (5 bases). Trimming removed 4 bases from V and 9 bases from J, with 10 bases in between. The CDR3 length is 12 residues. The CDR3 DNA is TGTGCCAGCAGTTCGGATAGGGGGCCCCAGCATTTT. It codes for CASSSDRGPQHF.

The chain links TRBV28 to TRBJ1-5; perhaps TRBD1 as D (5 bases). Trimming shortened V by 5 bases and J by 5 bases, and 22 bases separated the two germline ends. The length of the CDR3 is 17 residues. Per germline, CDR1 MDHEN and CDR2 SYDVKM. The CDR3 DNA reads TGTGCCAGCAGTCCCCCCAGCGGGGCAGGTAGTCATCAGCCCCAGCATTTT. Translated: CASSPPSGAGSHQPQHF.

CDR3: CASSLAGYNEQFF. Here the CDR3 DNA reads TGTGCCAGCAGTTTGGCGGGATACAATGAGCAGTTCTTC. This rearrangement joins TRBV6-5 to TRBJ2-1; weak D call: TRBD2 (6 bases). This CDR3 region has 13 residues. CDR1 MNHEY and CDR2 SVGAGI come from the germline V gene. Trimming removed 4 bases at V and 4 bases at J, with 8 bases between.

The genes are TRBV27 and TRBJ2-1, with 10 bases aligning to TRBD2. Trimming took 7 bases from V and 6 from J; bases not matched to a gene: 9. CDR1 is MNHEY and CDR2 is SMNVEV in the germline V gene (reference sequence). This CDR3 comprises 15 residues. CDR3 in DNA: TGTGCCAGCACCCCCAGCGGGGGGGCTCTCAATGAGCAGTTCTTC. It specifies CASTPSGGALNEQFF.

The chain uses TRBV3-1 (or the pseudogene TRBV3-2) and TRBJ1-3; D is uncertain. Germline V lookup: CDR1 LGHDT, CDR2 YNNKEL (reference sequence). The CDR3 sequence is 15 residues long. The V end was cut by 1 base, the J end by 0 bases, with 7 bases between. CDR3 nucleotide sequence: TGTGCCAGCAGCCAAGCCCCGGGCTCTGGAAACACCATATATTTT. It yields the protein CASSQAPGSGNTIYF.

The J gene is TRBJ1-1, the V gene TRBV15; D call uncertain. V was cut by 1 base and J by 4 bases, with 13 bases left in between. This CDR3 is 15 amino acids long. Germline lookup yields CDR1 LNHNV and CDR2 YYDKDF (reference sequence). CDR3 protein: CATSRGGEAATEAFF. The CDR3 region has the DNA TGTGCCACCAGCAGAGGTGGGGAGGCGGCCACTGAAGCTTTCTTT.

V usage is TRBV19 and J usage is TRBJ1-2; 7 positions match TRBD1. After removal of 7 bases from V and 6 bases from J, the junction contained 17 bases not matched to a gene. The CDR3 totals 16 residues. Germline assignment: CDR1 LNHDA and CDR2 SQIVND (reference sequence). CDR3 nucleotide sequence: TGTGCCAGTATCCGGGACGTGACAGGGACTCGTAATGGCTACACCTTC. Its protein product is CASIRDVTGTRNGYTF.

In DNA, the CDR3 is TGCGCCAGCAGGTTACAGGACAGTCCTCCCTATGGCTACACCTTC. Residues: CASRLQDSPPYGYTF. This sequence joins TRBV5-1 and TRBJ1-2; perhaps TRBD1 as D (6 bases). This CDR3 comprises 15 residues. Germline V gene lookup returns CDR1 SGHRS and CDR2 YFSETQ. The V end was cut by 5 bases, the J end by 4 bases, with 18 bases between.

The chain links TRBV6-4 to TRBJ2-2; 9 bases align to TRBD2. Losses at the gene ends were 11 bases for V and 7 bases for J; bases not matched to a gene: 11. CDR1 is MRHNA and CDR2 is SNTAGT in the germline V gene. The CDR3 length is 14 residues. The CDR3 here is CADGLAGKIGELFF. The CDR3 coding sequence is TGTGCCGATGGGCTAGCGGGGAAGATCGGGGAGCTGTTTTTT.

This clone has just one count. In DNA form, the CDR3 reads TGTGCCACCACCGACACGAACACTGAAGCTTTCTTT. Amino acids: CATTDTNTEAFF. This chain connects TRBV10-3 to TRBJ1-1; D unresolved. Germline V gene lookup returns CDR1 ENHRY and CDR2 SYGVKD. Between the trimmed V and J ends, which lost 10 bases and 1 base, there was a span of 10 bases. The CDR3 is made up of 12 amino acids.

The rearrangement uses TRBV5-1 and TRBJ1-2; 8 nucleotides match TRBD1. This CDR3 has 14 residues. V shed 0 bases, J shed 8 bases, and the junction held 6 bases outside the gene matches. The germline gives CDR1 SGHRS, CDR2 YFSETQ. CDR3 coding DNA: TGCGCCAGCAGCTTGGTGCAGGGGGCGGGAGGCTACACCTTC. Protein: CASSLVQGAGGYTF. Using reference TRBV5-1 and TRBJ1-2 for the parts outside the CDR3, the full variable domain is KAGVTQTPRYLIKTRGQQVTLSCSPISGHRSVSWYQQTPGQGLQFLFEYFSETQRNKGNFPGRFSGRQFSNSRSEMNVSTLELGDSALYLCASSLVQGAGGYTFGSGTRLTVV.

The V call is TRBV5-4, the J call TRBJ2-1; weak D call: TRBD2 (7 bases). Germline V CDR1 and CDR2: SGHNT, YYREEE (reference sequence). V lost 7 bases, J lost 3 bases, and 20 bases lay in between. CDR3 length: 16 amino acids. CDR3: CASSNGGGAFYNEQFF. The DNA for the CDR3 is TGTGCCAGCTCGAACGGAGGGGGGGCCTTCTACAATGAGCAGTTCTTC.

The chain has TRBV19 and TRBJ2-5, with 8 nucleotides matching TRBD1. The CDR3 has 16 amino acids. The J segment lost 2 bases and the V segment lost 1 base, leaving 6 bases of the junction unmatched. Germline-derived CDR1 and CDR2 are LNHDA and SQIVND (reference sequence). The CDR3 DNA reads as TGTGCCAGTAGTATAGGGCAGGGGGCTAGGCAAGAGACCCAGTACTTC. Translating it yields CASSIGQGARQETQYF. Looking up the rest from reference TRBV19 and TRBJ2-5 gives the full variable domain: DGGITQSPKYLFRKEGQNVTLSCEQNLNHDAMYWYRQDPGQGLRLIYYSQIVNDFQKGDIAEGYSVSREKKESFPLTVTSAQKNPTAFYLCASSIGQGARQETQYFGPGTRLLVL.

The chain uses TRBV24-1 and TRBJ1-1, with TRBD1 matching over 8 bases. Germline values: CDR1 KGHDR, CDR2 SFDVKD. The length of the CDR3 is 16 residues. Unmatched junction bases numbered 10, after V lost 3 bases and J lost 5 bases. The CDR3 sequence is CATSDTRTGSLTEAFF. The CDR3 nucleotides read TGTGCCACCAGTGATACTCGGACAGGGAGCCTTACTGAAGCTTTCTTT.

In nucleotides, the CDR3 is TGTGCCAGCACGATGACAATTGCCGGGGAGCTGTTTTTT. Translating gives CASTMTIAGELFF. J is TRBJ2-2 and V is TRBV6-5; no definite D call. Germline values: CDR1 MNHEY, CDR2 SVGAGI. V shed 7 bases and J shed 6 bases, with 12 bases lying between them. The CDR3 is 13 residues long.